These T cell receptor beta chains were read from a single sample in a study of T cell changes during pregnancy in multiple sclerosis. Clones were read by immunoSEQ multiplex PCR, and TCRdb kept only the in-frame ones, dropping some. The profile covers about 42,000 clones, with about 91% appearing a single time and approximately 2% taken by the ten largest. Here the sequenced sample was CD4+ T cells from peripheral blood mononuclear cells, taken after pregnancy. These receptors all stem from a female donor in good health, enrolled as a control in a pregnancy study. The CDR3 runs from the conserved cysteine through the conserved F or W. Each record gives: J gene, V gene, D gene, clone size, CDR3 DNA, CDR3 protein. The D gene is left open where the match is weak. Only some rows state a clone size, as once, few, many or a class for expanded clones.

TRBJ2-1	TRBV15	TRBD2	NA	TGTGCCACCAGCAGGGAAGTCCCGGGACTAGCGGTTAATGAGCAGTTCTTC	CATSREVPGLAVNEQFF
TRBJ1-1	TRBV27	NA	NA	TGTGCCAGCAGTTCAGTATATGGGGGACACTTGAACACTGAAGCTTTCTTT	CASSSVYGGHLNTEAFF
TRBJ2-7	TRBV5-4	NA	NA	TGTGCCAGCAGCCAGGACAGATACTACGAGCAGTACTTC	CASSQDRYYEQYF
TRBJ2-2	TRBV28	NA	NA	TGTGCCAGCAGCCGCACAGGGTACACCGGGGAGCTGTTTTTT	CASSRTGYTGELFF
TRBJ1-3	TRBV7-2	TRBD1	NA	TGTGCCAGCAGCTTCCCGGGACAGGTTAACTCTGGAAACACCATATATTTT	CASSFPGQVNSGNTIYF
TRBJ1-6	TRBV19	TRBD1	NA	TGTGCCAGTAGTATAGATCGGGACAGGATCGATTCACCCCTCCACTTT	CASSIDRDRIDSPLHF
TRBJ2-5	TRBV27	TRBD2	NA	TGTGCCAGCAGTTACCCTCCTAGCGGGGGCCTACAAGAGACCCAGTACTTC	CASSYPPSGGLQETQYF
TRBJ1-1	TRBV5-1	NA	once	TGCGCCAGCAGCTATGCAGGGCCTATGGGTGAAGCTTTCTTT	CASSYAGPMGEAFF
TRBJ1-6	TRBV5-1	TRBD1	NA	TGCGCCAGCAGCAAAAAACAGGGGGGGGATTCACCCCTCCACTTT	CASSKKQGGDSPLHF
TRBJ2-7	TRBV27	TRBD2	NA	TGTGCCAGCAGTTTGGGGGGGACCTCCTACGAGCAGTACTTC	CASSLGGTSYEQYF
TRBJ2-1	TRBV29-1	NA	NA	TGCCGGTTCTTGGACAGAGGGTTCTTC	CRFLDRGFF
TRBJ1-2	TRBV7-9	TRBD1	NA	TGTGCCAGCAGCGGACCGGGACAGGGGGCGAATGGCTACACCTTC	CASSGPGQGANGYTF
TRBJ2-3	TRBV7-3	NA	once	TGTGCCAGCAGCTTTAGTACCACAGATACGCAGTATTTT	CASSFSTTDTQYF
TRBJ1-2	TRBV29-1	NA	NA	TGCAGCGTTGAACAGGGTCTTTCTCCTACTGGCTACACCTTC	CSVEQGLSPTGYTF
TRBJ1-2	TRBV19	NA	NA	TGTGCCAGTAGCCCGGACATTTACTATGGCTACACCTTC	CASSPDIYYGYTF
TRBJ2-1	TRBV19	TRBD2	NA	TGTGCCAGTAGGAATAGCGGGACCACTGAGCAGTTCTTC	CASRNSGTTEQFF
TRBJ2-7	TRBV19	TRBD2	NA	TGTGCCAGTAGTAGTGAACTAGCGGGGTACTACGAGCAGTACTTC	CASSSELAGYYEQYF
TRBJ1-5	TRBV14	NA	NA	TGTGCCAGCAGCCAGACTAATTATCAGCCCCAGCATTTT	CASSQTNYQPQHF
TRBJ1-1	TRBV28	TRBD1	NA	TGTGCCGCCCACAGGGGGAGGGACACTGAAGCTTTCTTT	CAAHRGRDTEAFF
TRBJ2-5	TRBV11-2	NA	NA	TGTGCCAGCAGCTTAGATACCTCAGGGACCCAGTACTTC	CASSLDTSGTQYF
TRBJ2-4	TRBV9	TRBD1	NA	TGTGCCAGCAGCGTAAGGGACAGGGGGGGAGTATGGGAAAACATTCAGTACTTC	CASSVRDRGGVWENIQYF
TRBJ2-3	TRBV9	TRBD1	NA	TGTGCCAGCAGCGACAGGGGGATATATTCTAGCACAGATACGCAGTATTTT	CASSDRGIYSSTDTQYF
TRBJ1-1	TRBV7-2	NA	once	TGTGCCAGCAGCTTAGAGGGGTGGAGAACTGAAGCTTTCTTT	CASSLEGWRTEAFF
TRBJ2-3	TRBV28	TRBD2	NA	TGTGCCAGCAGTTTAGGCGGGGGGGCCGTAGATACGCAGTATTTT	CASSLGGGAVDTQYF
TRBJ2-5	TRBV7-8	TRBD2	NA	TGTGCCAGCAGCCCAAGGTCAGCGGGGGCCCAGTACTTC	CASSPRSAGAQYF
TRBJ2-1	TRBV7-2	TRBD2	NA	TGTGCCAGCAGCTTTCAACTAGCGGGAGGGAATGAGCAGTTCTTC	CASSFQLAGGNEQFF
TRBJ2-7	TRBV6-5	TRBD1	NA	TGTGCCAGCAGAACTGGACAGGGGACCTCCTACGAGCAGTACTTC	CASRTGQGTSYEQYF
TRBJ1-3	TRBV6-1	NA	NA	TGTGCCAGCAGTGAATTCGCCAGCTCTGGAAACACCATATATTTT	CASSEFASSGNTIYF
TRBJ1-1	TRBV5-1	NA	NA	TGCGCCAGCAGCCCTGAAGGACAGAACACTGAAGCTTTCTTT	CASSPEGQNTEAFF
TRBJ1-5	TRBV19	NA	NA	TGTGCCAGTAGTATAAAGGGGATGTTCAATCAGCCCCAGCATTTT	CASSIKGMFNQPQHF
TRBJ1-2	TRBV18	NA	once	TGTGCCAGCTCACCACCCGGACAGTACTATGGCTACACCTTC	CASSPPGQYYGYTF
TRBJ2-7	TRBV6-5	NA	NA	TGTGCCAGCAGTCCCATAGCCTACGAAGAGCAGTACTTC	CASSPIAYEEQYF
TRBJ1-1	TRBV7-2	NA	NA	TGTGCCAGCAGCCCAAGACGGCCAGGGGACACTGAAGCTTTCTTT	CASSPRRPGDTEAFF
TRBJ2-7	TRBV6-4	NA	NA	TGTGCCAGCAGTGACTCGGAGGACCAGAATTACGAGCAGTACTTC	CASSDSEDQNYEQYF
TRBJ1-6	TRBV6-5	NA	NA	TGTGCCAGCAGTTACACAGGGAAAAATTCACCCCTCCACTTT	CASSYTGKNSPLHF
TRBJ1-4	TRBV15	NA	few	TGTGCCACCAGCAGAGGGGCACTTAACGAAAAACTGTTTTTT	CATSRGALNEKLFF
TRBJ2-7	TRBV19	NA	NA	TGTGCCAGTAGTCCGCGGCCTCCCCTCGAGCAGTACTTC	CASSPRPPLEQYF
TRBJ2-2	TRBV5-4	TRBD1	NA	TGTGCCAGCAGTTCAACAGGGGCGGGCACCGGGGAGCTGTTTTTT	CASSSTGAGTGELFF
TRBJ2-3	TRBV5-8	NA	NA	TGTGCCAGCAGCCCTCGCGAGAGAGCCACAGATACGCAGTATTTT	CASSPRERATDTQYF
TRBJ1-2	TRBV10-2	TRBD1	few	TGCGCCAGCAGTTCCTCACCGGGACAGACCTATGGCTACACCTTC	CASSSSPGQTYGYTF
TRBJ2-7	TRBV25-1	NA	once	TGTGCCAGCAGTGAATCGCGGGGACCATCCTTGGGGGAGCAGTACTTC	CASSESRGPSLGEQYF
TRBJ2-1	TRBV6-4	NA	NA	TGTGCCAGCAGTGGTTCGGCGGGAACTTTGAATGAGCAGTTCTTC	CASSGSAGTLNEQFF
TRBJ2-1	TRBV7-2	TRBD2	NA	TGTGCCAGCAGCACACCTAGCGGGAGTTCCTACAATGAGCAGTTCTTC	CASSTPSGSSYNEQFF